The 30 T cell receptor beta chains listed next were all sequenced from one sample in a study of blood T cells in healthy people across ages (dated by TCRdb to 2013 to 2016). The method was 5' RACE. TCRdb lists the instrument as Illumina HiSeq 2500. The second PCR ran for about 6 to 12 cycles and used a J-beta primer mix along with a sample-barcoded 5' primer. The public reads were quality trimmed at Q25 with fastp and then assembled into clones with MiXCR by TCRdb, keeping productive beta chains. CDR3 protein duplicates are merged, each entry listing the most common genes and DNA. Across this sample there are over 500,000 distinct CDR3 sequences, with over 40% seen only once. Roughly 13% of the sample is in the top ten clones. The sequenced material came from blood. These receptors all come from a woman older than 75 in good health.

Details on this clonotype: A read error may be the cause here, since a much bigger clone is one base away. CDR3 in amino acids: CGVVAGIHNEQFF. The CDR3 DNA reads as TGCGGCGTTGTCGCAGGGATCCACAATGAGCAGTTCTTC. The J gene is TRBJ2-1, the V gene TRBV29-1, with D maybe TRBD1 (5 bases). The CDR3 has 13 amino acids. The germline gives CDR1 SQVTM, CDR2 ANQGSEA.

As concerns this clonotype: A single base separates this from a much larger clone, so it may be a read error. The rearrangement joins TRBV6-2 or TRBV6-3 to TRBJ2-5; D is possibly TRBD1 (6 bases). Germline CDR1 and CDR2: MNHEY and SVGEGT. CDR3 length: 14 residues. Between the trimmed V and J ends, which lost 8 bases and 11 bases, there was a span of 24 bases. In DNA form, the CDR3 reads TGTGCCAGCTATAGGGGGTCGGACCTCAGTGAGCAGTACTTC. Its protein is CASYRGSDLSEQYF.

The chain joins TRBV28 to TRBJ1-2; tentatively, D is TRBD1 (5 bases). Germline CDR1 MDHEN, CDR2 SYDVKM. Trimming took 3 bases from V and 3 from J, leaving 14 bases between them. This CDR3 has 15 residues. The CDR3 loop is CASSFPNEGHYGYTF. In nucleotides, the CDR3 is TGTGCCAGCAGTTTCCCTAATGAGGGACACTATGGCTACACCTTC.

The V and J genes are TRBV6-1 and TRBJ2-7, with 9 bases fitting TRBD2. The J call may be wrong; the DNA end is better matched by TRBJ2-5. CDR1 and CDR2 from the germline V gene are MNHNS and SASEGT. The CDR3 runs to 15 residues. CDR3 coding DNA: TGTGCCAGCAGCCTCCCGGGACTAGCTTCCCAGACCCAGTACTTC. Its protein is CASSLPGLASQTQYF.

The chain employs TRBV5-1 and TRBJ2-5; weak D call: TRBD2 (6 bases). V lost 4 bases and J lost 2, with 12 bases in between. The CDR3 runs 14 residues. From germline, CDR1 is SGHRS and CDR2 YFSETQ. CDR3 sequence (DNA): TGCGCCAGCAGCGCGGGACGAAGACAAGAGACCCAGTACTTC. Residues: CASSAGRRQETQYF.

In this sample, this clonotype turned up a few times. The chain links TRBV20-1 to TRBJ2-5, with a weak D call TRBD2 (6 bases). The ends were cut back, 3 bases at V and 2 bases at J, with 10 bases in the middle. There are 13 residues in the CDR3. CDR1 is DFQATT, CDR2 SNEGSKA, per germline (reference sequence). The CDR3 spells CSASDGLQETQYF. Written as DNA, the CDR3 is TGCAGTGCTAGTGATGGACTACAAGAGACCCAGTACTTC.

The V and J genes are TRBV2 and TRBJ1-2; 7 positions match TRBD1. Losses at the gene ends were 8 bases for V and 6 bases for J; bases not matched to a gene: 9. This CDR3 is 13 amino acids long. CDR1 and CDR2 (germline): SNHLY, FYNNEI. CDR3 in DNA: TGTGCCAGCTCGGAGACAGGGAAGGATGGCTACACCTTC. Amino acids: CASSETGKDGYTF.

This clonotype was seen repeatedly, ten times or more. CDR3 sequence reads: CSARPHPSRTYEQYF. DNA of the CDR3: TGCAGTGCTAGACCACACCCCTCCCGAACCTACGAGCAGTACTTC. The chain combines TRBV20-1 with TRBJ2-7; D remains ambiguous. The ends were cut back, 2 bases at V and 2 bases at J, with 16 bases in the middle. Germline CDR1 and CDR2: DFQATT and SNEGSKA (reference sequence). This CDR3 comprises 15 residues.

Regarding this clonotype: Since a much larger clone is just one base distant, this may be a read error. This chain uses TRBV20-1 with TRBJ2-7; perhaps TRBD2 as D (6 bases). CDR1 and CDR2 from the germline V gene are DFQATT and SNEGSKA (reference sequence). CDR3 length equals 14 residues. Deletions cut 2 bases from V and 2 bases from J, with 13 bases between. The CDR3 reads CSARRDCQTYEQYF. For the CDR3, the DNA is TGCAGTGCTAGAAGGGACTGCCAGACCTACGAGCAGTACTTC.

V is TRBV11-2 and J is TRBJ2-3; D possibly corresponds to TRBD2 (6 bases). V lost 4 bases and J 2 bases, leaving 25 bases between the germline ends. From germline, CDR1 is SGHAT and CDR2 FQNNGV. This CDR3 has 19 residues. In DNA form, the CDR3 reads TGTGCCAGCAGCTCCAGACTGGCTGGGATCCCGGGGGTCACAGATACGCAGTATTTT. Residues: CASSSRLAGIPGVTDTQYF.

The chain joins TRBV6-5 to TRBJ2-5; D unresolved. V was pared by 6 bases and J by 2 bases, with 13 bases between. This CDR3 has 14 residues. Germline loops: CDR1 MNHEY, CDR2 SVGAGI. The CDR3 nucleotides read TGTGCCAGCAGCACCGGGCAAGAACAAGAGACCCAGTACTTC. It is translated as CASSTGQEQETQYF.

The chain links TRBV10-3 to TRBJ2-3, with D perhaps matching TRBD1 (5 bases). V dropped 6 bases and J dropped 0 bases, with 13 bases sitting between them. CDR3 length: 15 residues. Germline lookup yields CDR1 ENHRY and CDR2 SYGVKD. CDR3 loop: CAIRPQETSTDTQYF. DNA of the CDR3: TGTGCCATCAGACCACAGGAAACTAGCACAGATACGCAGTATTTT.

This clonotype was detected ten times or more. This chain connects TRBV29-1 to TRBJ1-2; possible D gene TRBD1, 6 bases. V lost 4 bases and J 0 bases, leaving 6 bases between the germline ends. The CDR3 totals 12 residues. Germline CDR1 is SQVTM and CDR2 is ANQGSEA. In DNA, the CDR3 is TGCAGCGTTGCAGGGGCTAACTATGGCTACACCTTC. It codes for CSVAGANYGYTF. Using reference TRBV29-1 and TRBJ1-2 for the parts outside the CDR3, the full variable domain is SAVISQKPSRDICQRGTSLTIQCQVDSQVTMMFWYRQQPGQSLTLIATANQGSEATYESGFVIDKFPISRPNLTFSTLTVSNMSPEDSSIYLCSVAGANYGYTFGSGTRLTVV.

As concerns this clonotype: The conserved phenylalanine or tryptophan normally closing the CDR3 is absent here, so this likely arose from a read error. The rearrangement uses TRBV14 and TRBJ2-7; D perhaps matches TRBD1 (6 bases). V lost 4 bases, J lost 0 bases, and 10 bases lay in between. The CDR3 has 14 amino acids. Germline V gene lookup returns CDR1 SGHDN and CDR2 FVKESK. As DNA, the CDR3 is TGTGCCAGCAGCCTTAGGGGGTTCTCCTACGAGCAGTACTTA. Protein product: CASSLRGFSYEQYL.

This clonotype has a handful of counts. This chain links TRBV7-8 with TRBJ2-1; a possible D gene is TRBD2 (6 bases). Trimming shortened V by 1 base and J by 5 bases, and 9 bases separated the two germline ends. Germline values: CDR1 SGHVS, CDR2 FQNEAQ. The CDR3 length is 14 residues. The CDR3 DNA reads TGTGCCAGCAGCTTAGGGTGGGGGGACAATGAGCAGTTCTTC. This gives the protein CASSLGWGDNEQFF.

A word on this clonotype: This may stem from a read error, because a much larger clone lies one nucleotide away. The chain has TRBV9 and TRBJ2-1; 10 nucleotides align to TRBD2. V lost 2 bases to trimming and J lost 8 bases; unmatched junction nucleotides: 4. The CDR3 has 14 residues. The germline V gene has CDR1 SGDLS and CDR2 YYNGEE. CDR3 sequence: CASSVSGGYDEQFF. For the CDR3, the DNA is TGTGCCAGCAGCGTTAGCGGGGGGTACGATGAGCAGTTCTTC.

This clonotype was detected only a few times. The chain uses TRBV20-1 and TRBJ2-2; either TRBD1 or TRBD2 may supply D (6 bases each). V gave up 4 bases and J gave up 3 bases, with 15 bases separating them. Germline V gives CDR1 DFQATT, CDR2 SNEGSKA (reference sequence). The CDR3 runs to 15 residues. The CDR3 is CSANPWGAYTGELFF. The CDR3 nucleotides are TGCAGTGCTAACCCTTGGGGGGCCTACACCGGGGAGCTGTTTTTT.

To note about this clonotype: A much larger clone lies a single base off, so this may be a read error. The J gene is TRBJ2-7, the V gene TRBV15, with 7 bases aligning to TRBD1. Germline CDR1 is LNHNV and CDR2 is YYDKDF (reference sequence). The junction had 12 bases not matched to a gene; V was cut back by 6 bases and J by 7 bases. The CDR3 length is 14 residues. The CDR3 sequence is CATSFGTDYNEQYF. The CDR3, as DNA: TGTGCCACCAGTTTCGGGACAGATTACAATGAGCAGTACTTC.

The rearrangement uses TRBV10-3 and TRBJ2-6; D ambiguous. This CDR3 region has 16 residues. The V gene lost 6 bases and the J gene lost 1 base, with 13 bases spanning the gap. Germline V CDR1 and CDR2: ENHRY, SYGVKD. The DNA of the CDR3 is TGTGCCATCAGGGCGGACGGCGCTTCTGGGGCCAACGTCCTGACTTTC. Translating gives CAIRADGASGANVLTF.

The count of this clonotype is one. This rearrangement joins TRBV29-1 to TRBJ1-2; tentatively, D is TRBD1 (5 bases). CDR1 is SQVTM, CDR2 ANQGSEA, per germline. The V and J ends lost 0 bases and 4 bases respectively, with 12 bases between them. The CDR3 extends over 14 amino acids. The CDR3 reads CSVEERGGIYGYTF. The CDR3 DNA reads TGCAGCGTTGAAGAACGGGGGGGAATCTATGGCTACACCTTC.

This chain connects TRBV13 to TRBJ2-5; 11 nucleotides match TRBD2. Looked up from germline, CDR1 is PRHDT and CDR2 is FYEKMQ (reference sequence). The CDR3 sequence is 17 residues long. Trimming took 5 bases from V and 5 from J; bases not matched to a gene: 13. The CDR3 spells CASSPPTLAGGQETQYF. The CDR3 DNA reads TGTGCCAGCAGCCCCCCCACTCTAGCGGGGGGCCAGGAGACCCAGTACTTC.

The chain joins TRBV7-2 to TRBJ1-1; TRBD1 is a possible D gene (5 bases). CDR1 is SGHTA, CDR2 FQGNSA, per germline. V gave up 2 bases and J gave up 2 bases, with 15 bases separating them. This CDR3 has 16 residues. This chain's CDR3 is CASSLSLGAPNTEAFF. In DNA, the CDR3 is TGTGCCAGCAGCTTAAGCCTCGGGGCCCCTAACACTGAAGCTTTCTTT.

This clonotype came up many times. The gene calls are TRBV28 and TRBJ2-5; D may correspond to TRBD1 or TRBD2 (5 bases each). Germline V gene sequence: CDR1 MDHEN, CDR2 SYDVKM. The CDR3 has 15 amino acids. The V gene lost 6 bases and the J gene lost 4 bases, with 18 bases spanning the gap. The CDR3 DNA sequence: TGTGCCAGCAGCTCCACCGAGGCAGGGAGAGAGACCCAGTACTTC. Translated, it gives CASSSTEAGRETQYF.

This clonotype occurred a few times. This rearrangement joins TRBV12-3 or TRBV12-4 to TRBJ2-1; 8 bases map to TRBD2. V trimming: 5 bases; J trimming: 0 bases; junction bases outside the gene matches: 15. The CDR3 runs to 19 residues. CDR3 sequence (DNA): TGTGCCAGCAGTACCAAGTTCGATAGCGGGACCCGCTCCTACAATGAGCAGTTCTTC. It codes for CASSTKFDSGTRSYNEQFF.

The gene calls are TRBV7-2 and TRBJ2-5; D is unclear. V was pared by 5 bases and J by 1 base, with 14 bases between. Germline CDR1 reads SGHTA; CDR2 reads FQGNSA. This CDR3 region has 15 residues. The chain's CDR3 is CASSQDGRRQETQYF. The CDR3 DNA is TGTGCCAGCAGCCAAGATGGGCGGCGCCAAGAGACCCAGTACTTC.

The chain uses TRBV19 and TRBJ2-4; D not resolved. Germline-derived CDR1 and CDR2 are LNHDA and SQIVND (reference sequence). This CDR3 has 14 amino acids. The ends were cut back, 3 bases at V and 10 bases at J, with 16 bases in the middle. Here the CDR3 reads CASSITGRSFIQYF. CDR3 nucleotide sequence: TGTGCCAGTAGTATTACCGGCCGTTCGTTTATTCAGTACTTC.

The sample holds many counts of this clonotype. The V gene is TRBV12-5, the J gene TRBJ2-3, with a possible D match to TRBD1 (6 bases). Germline loops: CDR1 LGHNT, CDR2 FRNRAP. The CDR3 has 14 residues. Trimming took 6 bases from V and 1 from J, leaving 11 bases between them. In DNA form, the CDR3 reads TGTGCTAGTGGGCAGGGGCGGGGCACAGATACGCAGTATTTT. Amino acids: CASGQGRGTDTQYF.

For this clonotype: This may be a read error, as it is one base from a much larger clone. The chain is built from TRBV11-2 and TRBJ2-7; TRBD2 aligns across 14 bases. J lost 7 bases, V lost 3 bases, and 8 bases had no gene match. Germline V CDR1 and CDR2: SGHAT, FQNNGV. The CDR3 is 16 amino acids. This CDR3 reads CASSLLTSGRDNEQYF. The DNA of the CDR3 is TGTGCCAGCAGCTTGTTGACTAGCGGGAGGGACAATGAGCAGTACTTC. The full variable domain, completed using reference TRBV11-2 and TRBJ2-7, is EAGVAQSPRYKIIEKRQSVAFWCNPISGHATLYWYQQILGQGPKLLIQFQNNGVVDDSQLPKDRFSAERLKGVDSTLKIQPAKLEDSAVYLCASSLLTSGRDNEQYFGPGTRLTVT.

This clonotype was observed a few times. V is TRBV28 and J is TRBJ2-7; TRBD1 aligns across 10 bases. J was trimmed by 7 bases and V by 5 bases; bases with no gene match: 11. CDR3 length: 15 residues. CDR1 and CDR2 (germline): MDHEN, SYDVKM. The CDR3 here is CASSLGGTGDNEQYF. The CDR3 nucleotides are TGTGCCAGCAGTCTCGGTGGGACAGGGGACAATGAGCAGTACTTC. The full variable domain, with the rest looked up from reference TRBV28 and TRBJ2-7, is DVKVTQSSRYLVKRTGEKVFLECVQDMDHENMFWYRQDPGLGLRLIYFSYDVKMKEKGDIPEGYSVSREKKERFSLILESASTNQTSMYLCASSLGGTGDNEQYFGPGTRLTVT.

About this clonotype: With a much larger clone just one base away, this may be a read error. In DNA form, the CDR3 reads TGTGCCAGCATCAACCGGGACAGGGTGAACGAGCAGTACTTC. Translating gives CASINRDRVNEQYF. The chain is built from TRBV3-1 and TRBJ2-5; 9 nucleotides match TRBD1. The DNA end is a closer match to TRBJ2-7, so the J assignment may be wrong. The V gene's germline CDR1 is LGHDT and CDR2 YNNKEL (reference sequence). This CDR3 spans 14 amino acids.